Given below is one T cell receptor beta chain in context. Antigen specificity is unknown. Profiling relied on immunoSEQ multiplex PCR, and the TCRdb table lists in-frame clones only, not all of them. The sample holds about 420,000 clones, approximately 88% seen once. The data are from a study of Ad26.COV2.S vaccination and SARS-CoV-2 variants. The CDR3 has 14 amino acids. Germline loops: CDR1 MDHEN, CDR2 SYDVKM. V was cut by 6 bases and J by 4 bases, with 15 bases left in between. General study findings and limits: While placebo recipients had lower spike-specific TCR breadth, vaccine recipients had more.

Treatment here: some 20 received Ad26.COV2.S at low or high dose, single or two shots; roughly five received placebo; per-sample allocation not given. Specimen acquisition occurred on day 63 following the initial vaccine or placebo injection. Vaccination used an Ad26 vector expressing Wuhan-strain SARS-CoV-2 spike. The sequence was obtained from a person aged 18 to 59 who received the Ad26.COV2.S COVID-19 vaccine or a placebo. The sample here was peripheral blood, taken in a trial of Ad26.COV2.S vaccine versus placebo. The rearrangement uses TRBV28 and TRBJ1-2; D gene uncertain. This chain's CDR3 is CASSPAYHPYGYTF. The CDR3 nucleotides read TGTGCCAGCAGCCCCGCCTACCACCCCTATGGCTACACCTTC.